This T cell receptor beta chain was sequenced in a study of T and B cells in COVID-19 patients (dated by TCRdb to 2018 to 2021). Describing the broader study: In this study, adaptive immunity was profiled in COVID-19 patients who either had active infection or had recovered, using TRB and IGH repertoire sequencing of peripheral blood. A recovered cohort included over 15 patients who provided about 20 samples, and most of these patients had mild to moderate COVID-19 treated on an outpatient basis. Median age was nearly 35 years in the recovered cohort versus less than 75 years in the active-infection cohort. In the active-infection cohort, about 60% of the 20 patients were critically ill and required mechanical ventilation or ECMO. In the active-infection cohort, about 90% of the roughly 20 patients had comorbidities linked to unfavorable COVID-19 outcome. Over 8 million TCR sequences were analysed in a TCR and BCR sequence repository that covered around 34 patients and about 69 time points. A couple of patients were in both the active and recovered cohorts because samples existed from active disease and from after recovery. An age-matched reference group of under 40 healthy donors negative for COVID-19 antibodies served as the comparison for repertoire analyses. Up to roughly 10 follow-up blood samples were collected per patient, with some samples spanning different disease stages in the same individual.

Details on this clonotype: The clone's antigen remains unknown. No quality values exist for individual bases; no much larger clone is one base distant.

The run used an Illumina MiSeq. Multiplex PCR with BIOMED2 TRB-A/B primer pools was used to amplify TRB rearrangements. Two consecutive PCRs added Illumina-compatible adapters and 7-nucleotide sample barcodes to the amplicons. Phusion HS II polymerase was used for all library PCRs. The amplicons were purified from gel with the NucleoSpin Gel and PCR Clean-up kit, measured on Qubit, and then pooled at 4 to 5 nM. The quality of the amplicon pool was checked on an Agilent 2100 Bioanalyzer prior to Illumina next-generation sequencing. For the original study's pipeline: TRB rearrangements were annotated with MiXCR 3.0.8 using the default MiXCR reference library. Non-productive reads and sequences with fewer than 2 reads were removed, and every unique CDR3 nucleotide sequence was treated as one clone. Clonality, diversity, richness and V-J gene usage were calculated in R 3.5.1. GLIPH2 was used to cluster TCRs based on CDR3 similarity, and OLGA was used to calculate the generation probabilities. Only GLIPH2 clusters containing at least four unique TCR clonotypes present in at least three individuals were kept. The raw public reads went through TCRdb reprocessing: fastp at Q25, MiXCR clone calling, in-frame beta chains kept. Each CDR3 protein appears once, grouped with its most common genes and DNA. These V and J calls derive from TCRdb rather than the authors' analysis. This sample lists fewer than 14,000 distinct CDR3 sequences; more than 30% were detected once. Roughly an eighth of the sample is held by the ten biggest clonotypes.

TRB repertoires were amplified using about 220-500 ng of genomic DNA isolated from blood. Overall results and qualifications from the work: Blood samples obtained from mildly ill patients during symptoms, as well as early samples obtained from severe cases, were available only in scarce numbers. The cohort was considered too small for HLA contributions to COVID-19 susceptibility or severity to be assessed. TRB repertoires were highly clonal in active COVID-19, whereas diversity and richness at recovery rose above healthy donor levels. TRBV/TRBJ gene usage was reported as strongly skewed in patients with COVID-19. The reported TCR clusters were stated to require prospective validation before clinical use. Specific T cell subsets (CD4+/Treg/CD8+) and sorted SARS-CoV-2-responsive or tetramer+ T cells had not yet been sequenced, and the corresponding sequencing experiments were ongoing. A total of some 2,400 exclusive TCR clusters, including approximately 30 low-pGen clusters, were found in the recovered cohort.

The source material was blood. The clonotype was recovered from a human donor with active COVID-19.

For the CDR3, the sequence is CASSARGGEAFF. The bases are TGTGCCAGCAGTGCCAGGGGAGGGGAAGCTTTCTTT. The chain is assembled from TRBV6-1 and TRBJ1-1; the D gene is perhaps TRBD1, from 6 matching bases. The germline V gene provides CDR1 MNHNS and CDR2 SASEGT. The CDR3 starts with the cysteine, ends with the phenylalanine, and has 12 residues. Only the CDR3 DNA is retained, 36 bases long and in frame from the first base. The junction carries 11 bases between V and J, which are trimmed by 4 bases and 8 bases respectively.